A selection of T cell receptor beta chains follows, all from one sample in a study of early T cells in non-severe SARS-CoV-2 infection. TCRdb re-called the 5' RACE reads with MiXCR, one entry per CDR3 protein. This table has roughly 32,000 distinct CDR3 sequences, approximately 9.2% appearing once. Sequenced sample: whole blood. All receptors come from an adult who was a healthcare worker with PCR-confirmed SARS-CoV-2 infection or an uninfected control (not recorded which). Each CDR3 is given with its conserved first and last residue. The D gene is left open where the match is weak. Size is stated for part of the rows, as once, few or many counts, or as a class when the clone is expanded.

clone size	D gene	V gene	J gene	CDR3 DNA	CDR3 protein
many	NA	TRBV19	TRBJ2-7	TGTGCCAGTAGTTCGCTGGAGGGCTCCTACGAGCAGTACTTC	CASSSLEGSYEQYF
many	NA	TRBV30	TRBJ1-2	TGTGCCTGGAGTCCAGTCCGGGGGGCGCCCCATGGCTACACCTTC	CAWSPVRGAPHGYTF
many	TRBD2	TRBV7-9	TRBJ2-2	TGTGCCAGCAGCTTCGGGACTAGCATAAACACCGGGGAGCTGTTTTTT	CASSFGTSINTGELFF
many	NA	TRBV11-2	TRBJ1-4	TGTGCCAGCAGCGTTGCCGGGACCTCGGCAAGGGTGTACGAAAAACTGTTTTTT	CASSVAGTSARVYEKLFF
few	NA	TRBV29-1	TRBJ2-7	TGCAGCGTTGAAGATGACGGGAAGGGGCAGTACTTC	CSVEDDGKGQYF
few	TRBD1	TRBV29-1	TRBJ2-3	TGCAGCGTCCGACAGGGGGATACGCAGTATTTT	CSVRQGDTQYF
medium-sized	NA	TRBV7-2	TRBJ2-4	TGTGCCAGCAGCTTAGAAGTGGGCAACATTCAGTACTTC	CASSLEVGNIQYF
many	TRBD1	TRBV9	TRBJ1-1	TGTGCCAGCAGCGTAGGGGACAGGTTGAACACTGAAGCTTTCTTT	CASSVGDRLNTEAFF
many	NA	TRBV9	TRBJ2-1	TGTGCCAGCGGGGGGATGAGCAATGAGCAGTTCTTC	CASGGMSNEQFF
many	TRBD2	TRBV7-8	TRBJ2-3	TGTGCCAGCAGCTCACAGCCGGGACTACTCACAGATACGCAGTATTTT	CASSSQPGLLTDTQYF
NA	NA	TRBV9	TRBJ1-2	TGTGCCAGCAGCGTACTGGGAGCTAACTATGGCTACACCTTC	CASSVLGANYGYTF
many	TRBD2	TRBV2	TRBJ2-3	TGTGCCAGCAGTGACGTAGCGGGGGAAGACGATACGCAGTATTTT	CASSDVAGEDDTQYF